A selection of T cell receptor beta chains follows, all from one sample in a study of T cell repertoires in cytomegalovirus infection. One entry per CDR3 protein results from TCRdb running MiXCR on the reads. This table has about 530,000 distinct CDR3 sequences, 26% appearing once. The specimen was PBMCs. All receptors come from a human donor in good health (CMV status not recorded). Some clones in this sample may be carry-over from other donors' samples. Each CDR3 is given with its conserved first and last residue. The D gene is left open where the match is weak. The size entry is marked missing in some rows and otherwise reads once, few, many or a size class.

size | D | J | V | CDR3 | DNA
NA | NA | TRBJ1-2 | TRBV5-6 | CASSFDAGTAYGYTF | TGTGCCAGCAGCTTTGATGCCGGGACGGCGTATGGCTACACCTTC
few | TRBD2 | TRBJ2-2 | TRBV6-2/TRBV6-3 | CASGSLAGTGELFF | TGTGCCAGCGGTTCACTAGCGGGTACCGGGGAGCTGTTTTTT
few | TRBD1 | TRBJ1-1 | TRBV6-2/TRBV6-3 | CASRRQGANTEAFF | TGTGCCAGCCGTAGACAGGGGGCCAACACTGAAGCTTTCTTT
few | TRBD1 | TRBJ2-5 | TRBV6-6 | CASSSRTGKTQYF | TGTGCCAGCAGTTCTAGGACAGGGAAGACCCAGTACTTC
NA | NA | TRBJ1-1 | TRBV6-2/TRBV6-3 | CASSYDTWNTEAFF | TGTGCCAGCAGTTACGACACCTGGAACACTGAAGCTTTCTTT
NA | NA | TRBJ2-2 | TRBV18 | CASSPPSTTGFGELFF | TGTGCCAGCTCACCACCTTCGACTACGGGGTTCGGGGAGCTGTTTTTT
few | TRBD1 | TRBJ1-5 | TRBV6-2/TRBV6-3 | CASSPGGPAATINQPQHF | TGTGCCAGCAGCCCAGGGGGCCCGGCGGCTACTATCAATCAGCCCCAGCATTTT
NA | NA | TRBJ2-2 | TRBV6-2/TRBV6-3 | CASGFGELFF | TGTGCCAGCGGGTTCGGGGAGCTGTTTTTT
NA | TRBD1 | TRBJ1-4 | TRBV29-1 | CSVEADRESEKLFF | TGCAGCGTTGAAGCGGACAGGGAAAGTGAAAAACTGTTTTTT
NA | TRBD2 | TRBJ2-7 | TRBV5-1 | CASSADGGRASEQYF | TGCGCCAGCAGCGCGGATGGCGGGAGGGCGAGCGAGCAGTACTTC
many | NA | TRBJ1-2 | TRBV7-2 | CASSLGGGPNYGYTF | TGTGCCAGCAGCTTAGGCGGAGGGCCAAACTATGGCTACACCTTC
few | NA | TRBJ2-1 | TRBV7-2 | CASSPAGGGRDEQFF | TGTGCCAGCAGCCCCGCCGGCGGCGGAAGGGATGAGCAGTTCTTC
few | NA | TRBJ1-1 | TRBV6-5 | CASSYGPVPTNTEAFF | TGTGCCAGCAGTTATGGCCCTGTTCCGACGAACACTGAAGCTTTCTTT
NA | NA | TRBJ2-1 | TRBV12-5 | CASGLGIEQFF | TGTGCTAGTGGTTTGGGAATTGAGCAGTTCTTC
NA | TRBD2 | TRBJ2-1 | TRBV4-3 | CASSQHLAEPYNEQFF | TGCGCCAGCAGCCAACATCTAGCGGAGCCCTACAATGAGCAGTTCTTC
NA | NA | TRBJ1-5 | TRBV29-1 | CSVAGQYNQPQHF | TGCAGCGTTGCAGGGCAATACAATCAGCCCCAGCATTTT
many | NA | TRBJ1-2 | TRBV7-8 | CASSPGKGYTF | TGTGCCAGCAGCCCCGGGAAAGGCTACACCTTC
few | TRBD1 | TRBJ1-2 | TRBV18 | CASSPGQGRSDGYTF | TGTGCCAGCTCACCGGGACAGGGGAGGTCCGATGGCTACACCTTC
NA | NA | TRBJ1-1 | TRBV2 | CASSEITVNTEAFF | TGTGCCAGCAGCGAGATTACAGTAAACACTGAAGCTTTCTTT
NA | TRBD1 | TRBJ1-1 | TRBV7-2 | CASTRTGTTNTEAFF | TGTGCCAGCACCAGGACAGGGACGACGAACACTGAAGCTTTCTTT
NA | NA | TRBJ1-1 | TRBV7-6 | CASSFIRGGAEAFF | TGTGCCAGCAGCTTCATCCGAGGGGGAGCTGAAGCTTTCTTT
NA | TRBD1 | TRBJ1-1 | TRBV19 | CASSRQGLGAEAFF | TGTGCCAGTAGCCGACAGGGGCTTGGGGCTGAAGCTTTCTTT
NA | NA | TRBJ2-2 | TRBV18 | CASSPPNKDTGELFF | TGTGCCAGCTCACCACCGAACAAAGACACCGGGGAGCTGTTTTTT
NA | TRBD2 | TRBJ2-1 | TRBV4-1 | CASSQGAGRTHNEQFF | TGCGCCAGCAGCCAGGGAGCGGGAAGGACGCACAATGAGCAGTTCTTC
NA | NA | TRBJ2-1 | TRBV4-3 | CASSQGLAMLRDNEQFF | TGCGCCAGCAGCCAAGGCCTGGCGATGTTGCGGGACAATGAGCAGTTCTTC
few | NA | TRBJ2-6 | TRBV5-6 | CASSSDFSGANVLTF | TGTGCCAGCAGTTCCGATTTCTCTGGGGCCAACGTCCTGACTTTC
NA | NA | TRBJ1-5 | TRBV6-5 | CASSYSTLQPQHF | TGTGCCAGCAGTTACTCGACTCTTCAGCCCCAGCATTTT
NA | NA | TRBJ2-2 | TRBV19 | CASSIGQRPNGGTGELFF | TGTGCCAGTAGTATAGGGCAGAGACCCAACGGGGGCACCGGGGAGCTGTTTTTT
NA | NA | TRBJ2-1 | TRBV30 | CAWSTGTYNEQFF | TGTGCCTGGAGCACAGGGACCTACAATGAGCAGTTCTTC
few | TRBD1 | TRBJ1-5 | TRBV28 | CASSLGQGATHF | TGTGCCAGCAGTTTGGGGCAGGGGGCCACCCATTTT
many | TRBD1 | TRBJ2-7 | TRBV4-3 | CASSQAAGQGAYEQYF | TGCGCCAGCAGCCAAGCTGCCGGACAGGGGGCCTACGAGCAGTACTTC
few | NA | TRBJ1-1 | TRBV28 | CASHGNMNTEAFF | TGTGCCAGTCACGGGAACATGAACACTGAAGCTTTCTTT
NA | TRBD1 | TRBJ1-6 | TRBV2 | CASQDRVESLGNSPLHF | TGTGCCAGCCAGGACAGGGTAGAGTCATTGGGTAATTCACCCCTCCACTTT
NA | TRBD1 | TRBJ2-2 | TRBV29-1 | CSVVAGGWTNTGELFF | TGCAGCGTAGTGGCAGGGGGATGGACAAACACCGGGGAGCTGTTTTTT
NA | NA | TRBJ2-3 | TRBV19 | CASSILGLVGTDTQYF | TGTGCCAGTAGTATATTGGGCCTCGTGGGTACAGATACGCAGTATTTT
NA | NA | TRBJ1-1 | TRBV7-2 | CASSPSAGRDTEAFF | TGTGCCAGCAGCCCCTCGGCGGGGCGGGACACTGAAGCTTTCTTT
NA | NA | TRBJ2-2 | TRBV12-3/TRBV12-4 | CASSPPGTTNTGELFF | TGTGCCAGCAGTCCCCCTGGCACGACGAACACCGGTGAGCTGTTTTTT
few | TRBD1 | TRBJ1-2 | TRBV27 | CASTPQGQGARGYTF | TGTGCCAGCACCCCTCAGGGACAGGGGGCGCGAGGCTACACCTTC
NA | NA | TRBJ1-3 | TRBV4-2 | CASSPRTDLSGNTIYF | TGTGCCAGCAGCCCCCGGACGGATCTCTCTGGAAACACCATATATTTT
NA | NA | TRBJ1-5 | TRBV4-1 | CASSQGRSSNQPQHF | TGCGCCAGCAGCCAAGGACGGAGTAGCAATCAGCCCCAGCATTTT
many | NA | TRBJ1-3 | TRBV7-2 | CASSQTLLSGNTIYF | TGTGCCAGCAGTCAGACCCTTCTCTCTGGAAACACCATATATTTT
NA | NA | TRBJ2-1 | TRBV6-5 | CASSYTDSRISYNEQFF | TGTGCCAGCAGTTACACCGATTCTAGGATCTCCTACAATGAGCAGTTCTTC